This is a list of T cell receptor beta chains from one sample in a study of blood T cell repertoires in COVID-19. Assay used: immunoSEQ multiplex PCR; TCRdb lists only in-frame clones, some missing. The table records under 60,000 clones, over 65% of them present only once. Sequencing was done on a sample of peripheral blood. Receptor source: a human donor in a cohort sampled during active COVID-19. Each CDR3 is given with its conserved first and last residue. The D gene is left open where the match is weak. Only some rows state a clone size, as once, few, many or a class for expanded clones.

CDR3: CASSGEEGQPQHF
DNA: TGTGCCAGCAGCGGGGAGGAAGGTCAGCCCCAGCATTTT
J: TRBJ1-5
V: TRBV6-5
D: .
size: .

CDR3: CASSIEGGGTRASQETQYF
DNA: TGTGCCAGTAGTATTGAGGGGGGGGGTACCAGGGCCTCCCAAGAGACCCAGTACTTC
J: TRBJ2-5
V: TRBV19
D: .
size: .

CDR3: CASKPDRGNEQFF
DNA: TGTGCCAGCAAACCCGACAGGGGGAATGAGCAGTTCTTC
J: TRBJ2-1
V: TRBV12-3/TRBV12-4
D: TRBD1
size: .

CDR3: CASRPNPTGSSYNEQFF
DNA: TGTGCCAGCAGGCCGAATCCCACGGGGAGCTCCTACAATGAGCAGTTCTTC
J: TRBJ2-1
V: TRBV5-4
D: .
size: .

CDR3: CASTRQGLFVGELFF
DNA: TGTGCCAGTACGAGACAGGGCCTTTTTGTCGGGGAGCTGTTTTTT
J: TRBJ2-2
V: TRBV19
D: TRBD1
size: .

CDR3: CASSPQGLGGAEQYF
DNA: TGTGCCAGCAGCCCTCAGGGGTTGGGAGGGGCCGAGCAGTACTTC
J: TRBJ2-7
V: TRBV9
D: .
size: .

CDR3: CASSLKTSGGNNEQFF
DNA: TGCGCCAGCAGCTTGAAAACTAGCGGGGGAAACAATGAGCAGTTCTTC
J: TRBJ2-1
V: TRBV5-1
D: TRBD2
size: .

CDR3: CASSRGTGGTQYF
DNA: TGTGCCAGCAGCCGGGGGACGGGGGGGACCCAGTACTTC
J: TRBJ2-5
V: TRBV3-1/TRBV3-2
D: TRBD2
size: .

CDR3: CASSYGLRSSGNTIYF
DNA: TGTGCCAGCAGTTACGGACTTCGGAGCTCTGGAAACACCATATATTTT
J: TRBJ1-3
V: TRBV6-5
D: .
size: .

CDR3: CASSNPTGEQYF
DNA: TGCGCCAGCAGTAACCCGACAGGCGAGCAGTACTTC
J: TRBJ2-7
V: TRBV10-1
D: .
size: .

CDR3: CASRQGGSNEQFF
DNA: TGTGCCAGCCGGCAGGGGGGATCCAATGAGCAGTTCTTC
J: TRBJ2-1
V: TRBV3-1/TRBV3-2
D: .
size: few

CDR3: CASSPRGLAGGLHTDTQYF
DNA: TGTGCCAGCTCACCCAGGGGACTAGCGGGGGGCCTTCACACAGATACGCAGTATTTT
J: TRBJ2-3
V: TRBV18
D: TRBD2
size: .

CDR3: CASSPQADGSYNEQFF
DNA: TGTGCCAGCAGCCCTCAGGCTGACGGATCCTACAATGAGCAGTTCTTC
J: TRBJ2-1
V: TRBV7-2
D: .
size: .

CDR3: CASRFSGASTDTQYF
DNA: TGTGCCAGCAGGTTTAGCGGGGCCAGCACAGATACGCAGTATTTT
J: TRBJ2-3
V: TRBV5-4
D: TRBD2
size: .

CDR3: CASSLAPSGQETQYF
DNA: TGCGCCAGCAGCTTGGCCCCTAGCGGACAAGAGACCCAGTACTTC
J: TRBJ2-5
V: TRBV5-1
D: TRBD2
size: .

CDR3: CASGRNLAVERTDTQYF
DNA: TGCGCCAGCGGGAGAAACTTAGCGGTTGAACGCACAGATACGCAGTATTTT
J: TRBJ2-3
V: TRBV5-1
D: .
size: .

CDR3: CASQQSTGELFF
DNA: TGTGCCAGCCAACAGTCAACCGGGGAGCTGTTTTTT
J: TRBJ2-2
V: TRBV28
D: .
size: .

CDR3: CASSQDRAKETQYF
DNA: TGTGCCAGCAGCCAAGACAGGGCGAAAGAGACCCAGTACTTC
J: TRBJ2-5
V: TRBV7-2
D: TRBD1
size: .

CDR3: CASSVGDYNEQFF
DNA: TGTGCCAGCAGCGTAGGAGACTACAATGAGCAGTTCTTC
J: TRBJ2-1
V: TRBV9
D: .
size: few

CDR3: CASSLGLAGGPGADTQYF
DNA: TGTGCCAGCAGCTTGGGACTAGCGGGGGGGCCCGGGGCAGATACGCAGTATTTT
J: TRBJ2-3
V: TRBV7-9
D: TRBD2
size: .

CDR3: CAISELGSTEAFF
DNA: TGTGCCATCAGTGAGTTGGGGAGCACTGAAGCTTTCTTT
J: TRBJ1-1
V: TRBV10-3
D: .
size: .

CDR3: CASSPLQGARTEAFF
DNA: TGCGCCAGCAGCCCACTACAGGGGGCAAGGACTGAAGCTTTCTTT
J: TRBJ1-1
V: TRBV5-1
D: TRBD1
size: .

CDR3: CASSTGQGSSGYTF
DNA: TGTGCCAGTAGTACCGGACAGGGTTCGAGTGGCTACACCTTC
J: TRBJ1-2
V: TRBV19
D: TRBD1
size: .

CDR3: CASGPSGGRNTEAFF
DNA: TGTGCCAGCGGTCCCTCCGGGGGGCGCAACACTGAAGCTTTCTTT
J: TRBJ1-1
V: TRBV27
D: .
size: .

CDR3: CASEYSYTGELFF
DNA: TGTGCCAGCGAGTACAGCTACACCGGGGAGCTGTTTTTT
J: TRBJ2-2
V: TRBV6-5
D: .
size: .

CDR3: CASSQDPLTDTQYF
DNA: TGCGCCAGCAGCCAAGATCCCTTGACAGATACGCAGTATTTT
J: TRBJ2-3
V: TRBV4-3
D: .
size: .

CDR3: CASSLASWAAGTEAFF
DNA: TGTGCCAGCAGCTTGGCCAGTTGGGCGGCGGGCACTGAAGCTTTCTTT
J: TRBJ1-1
V: TRBV5-4
D: .
size: .

CDR3: CASSPSGGSFTGELFF
DNA: TGTGCCAGCAGCCCTAGCGGGGGGTCATTCACCGGGGAGCTGTTTTTT
J: TRBJ2-2
V: TRBV3-1/TRBV3-2
D: TRBD2
size: .

CDR3: CASRSRDRATYEQYF
DNA: TGTGCAAGTCGCTCGAGGGACAGGGCTACCTACGAGCAGTACTTC
J: TRBJ2-7
V: TRBV12-2
D: .
size: .

CDR3: CASSPDRVGSPLHF
DNA: TGTGCCAGCAGCCCGGACAGGGTTGGTTCACCCCTCCACTTT
J: TRBJ1-6
V: TRBV11-2
D: TRBD1
size: .

CDR3: CASSTGGNAEAFF
DNA: TGTGCCAGCAGCACGGGTGGTAACGCTGAAGCTTTCTTT
J: TRBJ1-1
V: TRBV3-1/TRBV3-2
D: .
size: .

CDR3: CATSGTAPRTEAFF
DNA: TGTGCCACCAGCGGGACAGCTCCTCGGACTGAAGCTTTCTTT
J: TRBJ1-1
V: TRBV15
D: TRBD1
size: .

CDR3: CASSLRVGRDKETQYF
DNA: TGTGCCAGCAGCTTACGGGTTGGCCGGGACAAAGAGACCCAGTACTTC
J: TRBJ2-5
V: TRBV7-9
D: .
size: .

CDR3: CASSSSSDRLSPSYSPLHF
DNA: TGTGCCAGCAGCTCAAGTAGTGACAGGTTAAGTCCTTCGTACTCACCCCTCCACTTT
J: TRBJ1-6
V: TRBV7-3
D: .
size: .

CDR3: CASSRGEYSNQPQHF
DNA: TGTGCCAGCAGTCGCGGGGAATATAGCAATCAGCCCCAGCATTTT
J: TRBJ1-5
V: TRBV2
D: .
size: .

CDR3: CASSGHRGPKGGGLNEQFF
DNA: TGTGCCAGCAGTGGGCACAGGGGCCCAAAGGGTGGTGGCCTCAATGAGCAGTTCTTC
J: TRBJ2-1
V: TRBV6-1
D: TRBD1
size: .

CDR3: CASSLSLEGGYGYTF
DNA: TGTGCCAGCAGTTTATCTTTAGAAGGGGGCTATGGCTACACCTTC
J: TRBJ1-2
V: TRBV28
D: .
size: .

CDR3: CASSLEGLRHRGYTF
DNA: TGTGCCAGCAGCTTGGAAGGACTCCGGCATAGAGGCTACACCTTC
J: TRBJ1-2
V: TRBV7-2
D: .
size: .

CDR3: CASSIDRRGYIQYF
DNA: TGTGCCAGTAGTATAGATAGACGAGGGTACATTCAGTACTTC
J: TRBJ2-4
V: TRBV19
D: .
size: .

CDR3: CATLERASYNEQFF
DNA: TGTGCCACTCTAGAGAGGGCCTCCTACAATGAGCAGTTCTTC
J: TRBJ2-1
V: TRBV10-3
D: .
size: once

CDR3: CASSGRDRPYGYTF
DNA: TGTGCCAGCAGCGGCCGGGACAGACCATATGGCTACACCTTC
J: TRBJ1-2
V: TRBV5-8
D: TRBD1
size: .

CDR3: CASSPQGGGIAKNIQYF
DNA: TGTGCCAGCAGTCCCCAGGGTGGGGGCATAGCCAAAAACATTCAGTACTTC
J: TRBJ2-4
V: TRBV28
D: .
size: .

CDR3: CASSFQLTSGPYNEQFF
DNA: TGTGCCAGCAGTTTCCAATTGACTAGCGGACCCTACAATGAGCAGTTCTTC
J: TRBJ2-1
V: TRBV5-5
D: TRBD2
size: .

CDR3: CASSLNSGGYTDTQYF
DNA: TGTGCCAGCAGCTTAAATAGCGGGGGATACACAGATACGCAGTATTTT
J: TRBJ2-3
V: TRBV7-9
D: TRBD2
size: few

CDR3: CASISVTSAGTDTQYF
DNA: TGTGCCAGCATCTCAGTAACCTCAGCGGGGACAGATACGCAGTATTTT
J: TRBJ2-3
V: TRBV9
D: TRBD2
size: .

CDR3: CASSPLRLPGAGRETQYF
DNA: TGTGCCAGCAGTCCCCTCCGCCTCCCCGGTGCCGGGAGGGAGACCCAGTACTTC
J: TRBJ2-5
V: TRBV6-6
D: TRBD2
size: .

CDR3: CASKTASFTGELFF
DNA: TGTGCCAGCAAGACCGCTAGTTTCACCGGGGAGCTGTTTTTT
J: TRBJ2-2
V: TRBV27
D: .
size: .

CDR3: CASSIDLEQHWDTEAFF
DNA: TGTGCCAGTAGTATAGATTTGGAGCAGCACTGGGACACTGAAGCTTTCTTT
J: TRBJ1-1
V: TRBV19
D: .
size: .

CDR3: CAISGGSGNQPQHF
DNA: TGTGCCATCAGTGGTGGTTCGGGGAATCAGCCCCAGCATTTT
J: TRBJ1-5
V: TRBV10-3
D: .
size: .

CDR3: CASGLAGGLRDTQYF
DNA: TGTGCCAGCGGTCTAGCGGGGGGACTGAGAGATACGCAGTATTTT
J: TRBJ2-3
V: TRBV6-5
D: TRBD2
size: .

CDR3: CASSLYRESSYNEQFF
DNA: TGTGCCAGCAGCCTTTACCGGGAAAGCTCCTACAATGAGCAGTTCTTC
J: TRBJ2-1
V: TRBV7-3
D: .
size: .

CDR3: CASSGGDSNLNTEAFF
DNA: TGTGCCAGTAGTGGAGGGGACAGCAACCTGAACACTGAAGCTTTCTTT
J: TRBJ1-1
V: TRBV19
D: TRBD1
size: .

CDR3: CASSAQGGDTQYF
DNA: TGTGCCAGCAGCGCGCAGGGCGGCGATACGCAGTATTTT
J: TRBJ2-3
V: TRBV6-4
D: .
size: once

CDR3: CSASFREDNSLGGYTF
DNA: TGCAGTGCTAGTTTCCGTGAGGACAACTCACTGGGGGGCTACACCTTC
J: TRBJ1-2
V: TRBV20-1
D: .
size: .

CDR3: CASSKGALGEQFF
DNA: TGTGCCAGTAGTAAGGGGGCTCTGGGTGAGCAGTTCTTC
J: TRBJ2-1
V: TRBV19
D: TRBD1
size: once

CDR3: CASSIRDRLDNTIYF
DNA: TGTGCCAGTAGTATACGGGACAGATTAGACAACACCATATATTTT
J: TRBJ1-3
V: TRBV19
D: TRBD1
size: .

CDR3: CASSPGTKVPTQIRNTQYF
DNA: TGCGCCAGCAGCCCAGGGACTAAGGTTCCTACACAGATAAGGAATACGCAGTATTTT
J: TRBJ2-3
V: TRBV4-3
D: TRBD2
size: .

CDR3: CASGLSGNTIYF
DNA: TGTGCCAGCGGACTCTCTGGAAACACCATATATTTT
J: TRBJ1-3
V: TRBV11-2
D: .
size: .

CDR3: CASSRGEGREEKLFF
DNA: TGTGCCAGCAGCCGCGGGGAGGGGCGCGAGGAAAAACTGTTTTTT
J: TRBJ1-4
V: TRBV7-9
D: .
size: .

CDR3: CATSDRDYEQYF
DNA: TGTGCCACCTCTGACAGGGATTACGAGCAGTACTTC
J: TRBJ2-7
V: TRBV10-3
D: TRBD1
size: .